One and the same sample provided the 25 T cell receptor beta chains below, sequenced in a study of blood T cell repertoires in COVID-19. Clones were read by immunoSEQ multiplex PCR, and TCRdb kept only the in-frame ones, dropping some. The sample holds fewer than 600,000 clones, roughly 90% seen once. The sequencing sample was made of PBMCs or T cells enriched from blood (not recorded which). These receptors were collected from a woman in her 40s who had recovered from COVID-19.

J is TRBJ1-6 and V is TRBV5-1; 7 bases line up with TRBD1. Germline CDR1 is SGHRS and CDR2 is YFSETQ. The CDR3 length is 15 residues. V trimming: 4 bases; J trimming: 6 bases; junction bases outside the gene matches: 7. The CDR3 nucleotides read TGCGCCAGCAGCGGGGGACAGACGCTTAATTCACCCCTCCACTTT. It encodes CASSGGQTLNSPLHF.

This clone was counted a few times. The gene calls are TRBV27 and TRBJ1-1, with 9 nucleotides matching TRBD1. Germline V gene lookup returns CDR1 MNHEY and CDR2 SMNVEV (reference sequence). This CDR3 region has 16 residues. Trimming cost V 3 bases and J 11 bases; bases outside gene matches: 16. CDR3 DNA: TGTGCCAGCAGTTTTAACAGGGGGCGCGGGTTCTTAAGTGCTTTCTTT. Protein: CASSFNRGRGFLSAFF.

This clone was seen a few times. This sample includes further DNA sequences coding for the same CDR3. For the CDR3, the DNA is TGTGCCAGCAGTTTACAGGGGACTGGAAACACCATATATTTT. The encoded protein is CASSLQGTGNTIYF. This chain connects TRBV5-4 to TRBJ1-3; 7 nucleotides align to TRBD1. The germline CDR1 and CDR2 sequences are SGHNT and YYREEE (reference sequence). This CDR3 contains 14 residues. Losses at the gene ends were 5 bases for V and 2 bases for J; bases not matched to a gene: 4.

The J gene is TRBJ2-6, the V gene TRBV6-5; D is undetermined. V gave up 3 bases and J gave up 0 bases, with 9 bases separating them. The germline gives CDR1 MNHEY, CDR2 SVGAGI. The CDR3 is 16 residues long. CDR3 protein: CASSYGGSSGANVLTF. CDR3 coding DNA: TGTGCCAGCAGTTATGGTGGCTCCTCTGGGGCCAACGTCCTGACTTTC.

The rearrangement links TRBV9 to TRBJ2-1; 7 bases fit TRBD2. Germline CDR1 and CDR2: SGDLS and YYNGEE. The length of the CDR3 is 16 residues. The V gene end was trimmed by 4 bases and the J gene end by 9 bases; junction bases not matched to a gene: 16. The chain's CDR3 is CASSLRSAPSGGEQFF. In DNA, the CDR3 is TGTGCCAGCAGCCTCCGATCGGCCCCGTCGGGGGGTGAGCAGTTCTTC. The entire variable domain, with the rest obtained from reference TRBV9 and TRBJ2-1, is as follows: DSGVTQTPKHLITATGQRVTLRCSPRSGDLSVYWYQQSLDQGLQFLIQYYNGEERAKGNILERFSAQQFPDLHSELNLSSLELGDSALYFCASSLRSAPSGGEQFFGPGTRLTVL.

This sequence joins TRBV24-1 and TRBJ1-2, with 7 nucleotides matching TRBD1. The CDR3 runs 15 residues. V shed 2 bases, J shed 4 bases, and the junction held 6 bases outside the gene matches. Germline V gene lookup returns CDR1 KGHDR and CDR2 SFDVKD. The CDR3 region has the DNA TGTGCCACCAGTGATTCGCGACAGGGCCCCTATGGCTACACCTTC. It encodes CATSDSRQGPYGYTF.

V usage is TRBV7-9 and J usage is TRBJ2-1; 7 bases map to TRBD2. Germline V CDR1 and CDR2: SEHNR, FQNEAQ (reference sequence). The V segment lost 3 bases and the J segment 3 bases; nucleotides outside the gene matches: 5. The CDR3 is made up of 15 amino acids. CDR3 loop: CASSLVGLLYNEQFF. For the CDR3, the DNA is TGTGCCAGCAGCTTGGTGGGACTACTCTACAATGAGCAGTTCTTC. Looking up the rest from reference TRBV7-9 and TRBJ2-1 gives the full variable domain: DTGVSQNPRHKITKRGQNVTFRCDPISEHNRLYWYRQTLGQGPEFLTYFQNEAQLEKSRLLSDRFSAERPKGSFSTLEIQRTEQGDSAMYLCASSLVGLLYNEQFFGPGTRLTVL.

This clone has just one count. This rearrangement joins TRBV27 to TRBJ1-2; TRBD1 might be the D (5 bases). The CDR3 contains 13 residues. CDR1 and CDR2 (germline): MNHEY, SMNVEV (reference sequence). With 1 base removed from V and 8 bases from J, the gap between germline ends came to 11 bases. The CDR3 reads CASSLFRGGGYTF. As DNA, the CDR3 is TGTGCCAGCAGTTTATTTCGGGGGGGAGGCTACACCTTC.

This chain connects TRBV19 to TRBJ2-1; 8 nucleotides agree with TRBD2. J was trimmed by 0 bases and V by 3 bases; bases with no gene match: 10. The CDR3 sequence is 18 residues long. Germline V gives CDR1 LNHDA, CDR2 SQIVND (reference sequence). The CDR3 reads CASSIGRPRGGSYNEQFF. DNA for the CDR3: TGTGCCAGTAGTATCGGCCGGCCACGGGGGGGCTCCTACAATGAGCAGTTCTTC.

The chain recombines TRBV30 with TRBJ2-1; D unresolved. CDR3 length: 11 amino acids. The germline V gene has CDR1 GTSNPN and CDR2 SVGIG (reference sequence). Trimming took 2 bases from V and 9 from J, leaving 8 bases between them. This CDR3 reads CAWSHLPEQFF. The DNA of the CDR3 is TGTGCCTGGAGTCACTTACCTGAGCAGTTCTTC.

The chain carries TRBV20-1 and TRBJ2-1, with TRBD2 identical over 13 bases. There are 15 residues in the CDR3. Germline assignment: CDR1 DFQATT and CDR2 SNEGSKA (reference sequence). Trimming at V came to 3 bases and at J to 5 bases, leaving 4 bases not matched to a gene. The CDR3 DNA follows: TGCAGTGCTAGTGTGGGGACTAGCGGGGACAATGAGCAGTTCTTC. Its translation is CSASVGTSGDNEQFF.

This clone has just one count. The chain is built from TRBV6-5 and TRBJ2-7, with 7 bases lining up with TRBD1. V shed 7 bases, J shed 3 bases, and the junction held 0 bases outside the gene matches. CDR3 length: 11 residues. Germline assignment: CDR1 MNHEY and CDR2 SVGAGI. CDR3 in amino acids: CASNRGYEQYF. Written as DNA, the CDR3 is TGTGCCAGCAACAGGGGCTACGAGCAGTACTTC.

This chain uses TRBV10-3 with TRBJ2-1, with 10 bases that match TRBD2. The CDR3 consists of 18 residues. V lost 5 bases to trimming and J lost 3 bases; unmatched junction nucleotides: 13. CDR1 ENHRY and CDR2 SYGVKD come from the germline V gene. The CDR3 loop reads CAISLPPVAGGFYNEQFF. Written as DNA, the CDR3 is TGTGCCATCAGTCTTCCCCCAGTAGCGGGAGGATTCTACAATGAGCAGTTCTTC.

The CDR3 sequence is CASSLLHDRTYEQYF. CDR3 bases: TGCGCCAGCAGCCTCCTCCACGACAGAACCTACGAGCAGTACTTC. This chain joins TRBV4-1 and TRBJ2-7, with D maybe TRBD1 (5 bases). CDR1 and CDR2 (germline): MGHRA, YSYEKL. This CDR3 spans 15 amino acids. V was trimmed by 4 bases and J by 2 bases, leaving 15 bases between them.

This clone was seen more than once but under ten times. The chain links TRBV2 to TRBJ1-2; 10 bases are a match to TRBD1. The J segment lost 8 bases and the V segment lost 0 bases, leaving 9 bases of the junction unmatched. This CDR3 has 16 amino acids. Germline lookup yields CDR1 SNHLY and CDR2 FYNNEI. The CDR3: CASSEALRDRGGGYTF. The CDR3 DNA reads TGTGCCAGCAGTGAAGCCTTGAGGGACAGGGGAGGAGGCTACACCTTC.

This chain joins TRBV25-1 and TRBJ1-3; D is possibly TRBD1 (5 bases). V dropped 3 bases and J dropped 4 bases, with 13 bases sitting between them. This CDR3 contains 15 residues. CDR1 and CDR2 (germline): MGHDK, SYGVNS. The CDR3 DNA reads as TGTGCCAGCAGTGACCAGGGTAGTCGAGGAAACACCATATATTTT. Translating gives CASSDQGSRGNTIYF. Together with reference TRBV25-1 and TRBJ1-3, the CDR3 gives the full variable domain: EADIYQTPRYLVIGTGKKITLECSQTMGHDKMYWYQQDPGMELHLIHYSYGVNSTEKGDLSSESTVSRIRTEHFPLTLESARPSHTSQYLCASSDQGSRGNTIYFGEGSWLTVV.

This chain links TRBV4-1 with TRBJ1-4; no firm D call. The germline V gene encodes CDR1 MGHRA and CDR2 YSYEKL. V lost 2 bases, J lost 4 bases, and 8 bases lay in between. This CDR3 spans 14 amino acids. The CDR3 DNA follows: TGCGCCAGCAGCCAACGAGGGTTTAATGAAAAACTGTTTTTT. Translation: CASSQRGFNEKLFF.

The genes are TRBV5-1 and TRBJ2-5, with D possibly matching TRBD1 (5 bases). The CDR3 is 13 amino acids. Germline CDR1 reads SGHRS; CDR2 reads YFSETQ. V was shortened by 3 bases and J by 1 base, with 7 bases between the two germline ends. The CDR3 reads CASSSTVQETQYF. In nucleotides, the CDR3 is TGCGCCAGCAGCTCGACAGTCCAAGAGACCCAGTACTTC.

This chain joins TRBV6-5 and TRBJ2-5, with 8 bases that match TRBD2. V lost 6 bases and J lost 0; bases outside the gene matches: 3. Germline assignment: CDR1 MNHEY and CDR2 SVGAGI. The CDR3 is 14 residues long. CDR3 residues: CASSLLADQETQYF. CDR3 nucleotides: TGTGCCAGCAGCTTACTAGCGGACCAAGAGACCCAGTACTTC.

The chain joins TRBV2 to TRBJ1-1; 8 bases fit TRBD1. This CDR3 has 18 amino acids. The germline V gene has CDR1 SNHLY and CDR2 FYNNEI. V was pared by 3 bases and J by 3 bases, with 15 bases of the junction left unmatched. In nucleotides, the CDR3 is TGTGCCAGCAGTGATTGGTTACAGGGGGTGTTCGCGGACACTGAAGCTTTCTTT. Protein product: CASSDWLQGVFADTEAFF.

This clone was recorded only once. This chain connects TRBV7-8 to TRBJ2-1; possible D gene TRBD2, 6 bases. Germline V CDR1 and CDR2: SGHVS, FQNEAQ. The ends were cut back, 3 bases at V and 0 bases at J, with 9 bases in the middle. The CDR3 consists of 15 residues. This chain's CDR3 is CASSFSSGSYNEQFF. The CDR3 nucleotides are TGTGCCAGCAGCTTCAGTAGCGGCTCCTACAATGAGCAGTTCTTC.

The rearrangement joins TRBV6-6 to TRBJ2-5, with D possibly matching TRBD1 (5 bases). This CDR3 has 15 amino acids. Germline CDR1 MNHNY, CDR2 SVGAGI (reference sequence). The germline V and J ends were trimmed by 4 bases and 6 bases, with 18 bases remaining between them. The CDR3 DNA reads TGTGCCAGCAGTTTTCGACAGTCCTTATGGAAGACCCAGTACTTC. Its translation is CASSFRQSLWKTQYF.

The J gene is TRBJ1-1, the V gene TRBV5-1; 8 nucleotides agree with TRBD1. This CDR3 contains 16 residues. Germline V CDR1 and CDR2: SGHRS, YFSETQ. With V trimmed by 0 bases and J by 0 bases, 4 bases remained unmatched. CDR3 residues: CASSLGQGQMNTEAFF. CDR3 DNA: TGCGCCAGCAGCTTGGGACAGGGGCAGATGAACACTGAAGCTTTCTTT.

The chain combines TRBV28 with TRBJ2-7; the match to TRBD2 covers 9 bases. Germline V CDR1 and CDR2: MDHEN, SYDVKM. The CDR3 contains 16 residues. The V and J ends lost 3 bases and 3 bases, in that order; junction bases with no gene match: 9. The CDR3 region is CASSLDSGSGSYEQYF. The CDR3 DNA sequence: TGTGCCAGCAGTTTGGATAGCGGGAGTGGGAGCTACGAGCAGTACTTC.

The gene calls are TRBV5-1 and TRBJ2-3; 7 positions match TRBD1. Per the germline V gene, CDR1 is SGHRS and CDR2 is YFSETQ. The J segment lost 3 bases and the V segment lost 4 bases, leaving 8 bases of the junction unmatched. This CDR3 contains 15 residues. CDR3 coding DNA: TGCGCCAGCAGCCCGGGCCCCAGGGGGACAGATACGCAGTATTTT. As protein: CASSPGPRGTDTQYF.